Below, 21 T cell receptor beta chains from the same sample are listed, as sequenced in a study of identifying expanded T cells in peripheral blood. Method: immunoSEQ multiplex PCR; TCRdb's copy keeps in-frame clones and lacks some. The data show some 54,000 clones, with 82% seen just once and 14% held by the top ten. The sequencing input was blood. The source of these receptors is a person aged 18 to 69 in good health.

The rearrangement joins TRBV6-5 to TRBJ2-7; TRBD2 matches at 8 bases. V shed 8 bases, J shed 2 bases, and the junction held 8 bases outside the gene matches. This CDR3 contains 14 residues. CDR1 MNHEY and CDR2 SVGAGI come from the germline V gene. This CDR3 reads CASRGGQGTYEQYF. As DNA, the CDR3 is TGTGCCAGCCGCGGGGGGCAGGGAACCTACGAGCAGTACTTC.

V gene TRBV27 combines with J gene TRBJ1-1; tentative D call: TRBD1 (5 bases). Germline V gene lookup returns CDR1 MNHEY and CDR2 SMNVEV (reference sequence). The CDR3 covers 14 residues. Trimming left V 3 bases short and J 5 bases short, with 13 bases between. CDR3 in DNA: TGTGCCAGCAGTTTTGGGCAGGGTCTTACTGAAGCTTTCTTT. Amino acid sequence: CASSFGQGLTEAFF.

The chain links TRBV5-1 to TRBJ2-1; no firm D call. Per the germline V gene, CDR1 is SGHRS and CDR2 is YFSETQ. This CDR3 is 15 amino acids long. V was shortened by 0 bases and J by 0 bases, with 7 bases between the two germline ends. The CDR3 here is CASSLDGSSYNEQFF. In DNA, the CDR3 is TGCGCCAGCAGCTTGGACGGAAGCTCCTACAATGAGCAGTTCTTC.

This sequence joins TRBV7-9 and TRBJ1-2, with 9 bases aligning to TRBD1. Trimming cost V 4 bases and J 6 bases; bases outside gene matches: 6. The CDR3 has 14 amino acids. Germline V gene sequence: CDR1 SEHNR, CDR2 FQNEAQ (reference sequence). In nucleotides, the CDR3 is TGTGCCAGCAGCTCCGGGACAGGGACCGATGGCTACACCTTC. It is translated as CASSSGTGTDGYTF.

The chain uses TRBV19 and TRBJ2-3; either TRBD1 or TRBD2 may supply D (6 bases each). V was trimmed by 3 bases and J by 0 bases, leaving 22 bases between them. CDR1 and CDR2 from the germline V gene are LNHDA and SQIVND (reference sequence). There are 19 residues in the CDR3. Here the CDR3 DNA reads TGTGCCAGTAGTATTAGGGACACCTGGGGGGCTACTAGCACAGATACGCAGTATTTT. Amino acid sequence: CASSIRDTWGATSTDTQYF.

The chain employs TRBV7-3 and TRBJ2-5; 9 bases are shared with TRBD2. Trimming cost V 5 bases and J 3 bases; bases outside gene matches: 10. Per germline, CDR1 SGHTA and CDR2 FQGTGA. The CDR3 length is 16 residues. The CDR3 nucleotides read TGTGCCAGCAGCCCCTGGCCAAGCGGGGGGAAAGAGACCCAGTACTTC. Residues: CASSPWPSGGKETQYF. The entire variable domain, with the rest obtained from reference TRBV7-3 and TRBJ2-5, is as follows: GAGVSQTPSNKVTEKGKYVELRCDPISGHTALYWYRQSLGQGPEFLIYFQGTGAADDSGLPNDRFFAVRPEGSVSTLKIQRTERGDSAVYLCASSPWPSGGKETQYFGPGTRLLVL.

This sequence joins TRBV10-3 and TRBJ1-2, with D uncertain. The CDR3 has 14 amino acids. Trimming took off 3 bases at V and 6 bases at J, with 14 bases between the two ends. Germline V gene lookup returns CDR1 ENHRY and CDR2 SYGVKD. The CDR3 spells CAISDWSDSDGYTF. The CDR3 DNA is TGTGCCATCAGTGATTGGTCAGATAGCGATGGCTACACCTTC.

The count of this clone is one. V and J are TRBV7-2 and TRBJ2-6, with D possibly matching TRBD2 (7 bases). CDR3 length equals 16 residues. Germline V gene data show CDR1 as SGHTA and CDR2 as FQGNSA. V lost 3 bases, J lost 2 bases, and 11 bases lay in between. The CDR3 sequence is CASSLGGAAGANVLTF. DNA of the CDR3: TGTGCCAGCAGCTTGGGGGGGGCAGCTGGGGCCAACGTCCTGACTTTC.

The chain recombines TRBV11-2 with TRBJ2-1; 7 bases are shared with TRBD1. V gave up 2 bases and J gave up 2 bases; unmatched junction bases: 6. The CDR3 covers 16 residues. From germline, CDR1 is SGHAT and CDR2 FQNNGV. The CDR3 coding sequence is TGTGCCAGCAGCTTAAACCCTGGGACAGCCTACAATGAGCAGTTCTTC. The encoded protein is CASSLNPGTAYNEQFF.

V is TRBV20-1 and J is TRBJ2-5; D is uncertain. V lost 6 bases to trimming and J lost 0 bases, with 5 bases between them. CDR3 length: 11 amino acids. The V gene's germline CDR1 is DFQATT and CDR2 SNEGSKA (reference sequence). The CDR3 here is CSARYQETQYF. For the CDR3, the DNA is TGCAGTGCCAGGTACCAAGAGACCCAGTACTTC.

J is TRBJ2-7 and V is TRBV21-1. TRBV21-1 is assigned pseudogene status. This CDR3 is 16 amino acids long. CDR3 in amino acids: CASSKTVQAPFYEQYV. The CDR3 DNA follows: TGTGCCAGCAGCAAAACTGTCCAAGCCCCCTTCTACGAGCAGTACGTC.

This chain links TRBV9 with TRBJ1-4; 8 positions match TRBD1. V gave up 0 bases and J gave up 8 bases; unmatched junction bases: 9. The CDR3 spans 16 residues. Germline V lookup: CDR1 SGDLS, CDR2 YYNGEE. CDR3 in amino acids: CASSVGGNRGSEKLFF. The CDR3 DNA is TGTGCCAGCAGCGTAGGAGGCAACAGGGGGTCGGAAAAACTGTTTTTT. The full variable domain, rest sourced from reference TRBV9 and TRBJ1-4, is DSGVTQTPKHLITATGQRVTLRCSPRSGDLSVYWYQQSLDQGLQFLIQYYNGEERAKGNILERFSAQQFPDLHSELNLSSLELGDSALYFCASSVGGNRGSEKLFFGSGTQLSVL.

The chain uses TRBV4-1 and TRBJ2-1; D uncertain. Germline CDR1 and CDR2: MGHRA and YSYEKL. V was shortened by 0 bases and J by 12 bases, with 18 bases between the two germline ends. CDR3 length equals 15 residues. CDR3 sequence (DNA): TGCGCCAGCAGCCAAGATTCGGTCCCTCCGCCCCGGCAGTTCTTC. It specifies CASSQDSVPPPRQFF.

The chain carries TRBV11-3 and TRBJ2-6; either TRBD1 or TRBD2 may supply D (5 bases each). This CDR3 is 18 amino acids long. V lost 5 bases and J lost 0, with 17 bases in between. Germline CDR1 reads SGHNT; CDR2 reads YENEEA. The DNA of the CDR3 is TGTGCCAGCAGCCCCCGTGAGGGGACCCTCTCTGGGGCCAACGTCCTGACTTTC. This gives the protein CASSPREGTLSGANVLTF.

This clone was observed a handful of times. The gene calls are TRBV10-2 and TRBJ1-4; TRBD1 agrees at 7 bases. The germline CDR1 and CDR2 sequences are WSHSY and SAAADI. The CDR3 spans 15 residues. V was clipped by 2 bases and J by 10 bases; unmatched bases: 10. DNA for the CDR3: TGCGCCAGCAGTGAGACAGGGGCGCGTCTGGGAAAACTGTTTTTT. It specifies CASSETGARLGKLFF.

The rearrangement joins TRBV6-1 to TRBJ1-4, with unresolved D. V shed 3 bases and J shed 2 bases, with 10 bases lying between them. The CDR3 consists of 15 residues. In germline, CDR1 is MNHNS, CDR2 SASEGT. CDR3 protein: CASSDMGWTNEKLFF. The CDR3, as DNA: TGTGCCAGCAGTGATATGGGGTGGACTAATGAAAAACTGTTTTTT.

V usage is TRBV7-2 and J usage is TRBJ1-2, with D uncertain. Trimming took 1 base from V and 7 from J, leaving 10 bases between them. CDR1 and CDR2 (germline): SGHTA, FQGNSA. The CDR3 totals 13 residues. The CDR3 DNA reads TGTGCCAGCAGCTTAGAGAAGACCGGTGGCTACACCTTC. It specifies CASSLEKTGGYTF.

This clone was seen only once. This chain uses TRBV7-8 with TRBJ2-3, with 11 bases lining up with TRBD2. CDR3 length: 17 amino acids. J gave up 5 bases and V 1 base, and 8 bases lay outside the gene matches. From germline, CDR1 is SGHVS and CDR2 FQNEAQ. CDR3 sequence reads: CASSLGASGRLGDTQYF. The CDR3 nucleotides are TGTGCCAGCAGCTTAGGGGCTAGCGGGAGGTTGGGAGATACGCAGTATTTT.

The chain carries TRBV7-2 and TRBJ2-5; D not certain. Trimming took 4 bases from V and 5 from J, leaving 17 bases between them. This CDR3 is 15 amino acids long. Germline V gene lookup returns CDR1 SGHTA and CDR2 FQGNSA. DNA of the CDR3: TGTGCCAGCAGCTCCCCAGACTTGCTCCAGGAGACCCAGTACTTC. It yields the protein CASSSPDLLQETQYF.

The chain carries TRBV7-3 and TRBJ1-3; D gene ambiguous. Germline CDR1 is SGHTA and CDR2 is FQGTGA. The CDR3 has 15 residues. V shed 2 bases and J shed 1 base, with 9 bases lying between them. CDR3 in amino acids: CASSLFSGSGNTIYF. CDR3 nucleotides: TGTGCCAGCAGCTTATTCTCTGGGTCTGGAAACACCATATATTTT.

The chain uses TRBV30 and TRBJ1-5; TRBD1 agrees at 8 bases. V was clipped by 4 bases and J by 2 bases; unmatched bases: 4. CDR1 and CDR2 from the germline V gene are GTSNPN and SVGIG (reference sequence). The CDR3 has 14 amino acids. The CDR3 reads CAWNKQGGNQPQHF. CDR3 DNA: TGTGCCTGGAATAAACAGGGGGGCAATCAGCCCCAGCATTTT.